The clone carrying this TCR beta chain has ten or more counts. At one boundary the junction diverges from the germline segment, which might be a read error. This sample was taken from a study of T cell repertoires in cytomegalovirus infection. Study in general: Through public TCR beta signatures, both CMV infection and matching HLA type were indicated.

Each CDR3 protein is one row after TCRdb ran MiXCR on the reads. The sample includes around 740,000 distinct CDR3 sequences, less than 40% seen only once; the top ten take about 2.8%. The germline V gene encodes CDR1 SGHNT and CDR2 YYREEE (reference sequence). There are 14 residues in the CDR3. The TCR comes from a human donor in good health (CMV status not recorded). Some clones in this sample may be carry-over from other donors' samples. The chain carries TRBV5-4 and TRBJ2-1, with a possible D match to TRBD2 (7 bases). The sample consisted of PBMCs. Here the CDR3 DNA reads TGTGCCAGCAGCCTGGGGGGGCCTCTGCAAATATGGGTCTTC. Amino acids: CASSLGGPLQIWVF.